Each of the 13 T cell receptor beta chains below was sequenced from the same sample in a study of T-cell reconstitution after alpha-beta-depleted transplantation in children. The study's findings and limits: T-cell counts and diversity at one year post-transplant came mainly from newly produced T cells.

These receptors are not linked to any known antigen. Unique molecular identifiers were incorporated when the TCRbeta library was constructed. TCRdb processed the PCR reads anew with MiXCR; each CDR3 protein has one entry. The table shows about 300,000 distinct CDR3 sequences, with roughly 8.2% occurring only once. The sample was peripheral blood, taken 360 days after TCRalphabeta/CD19-depleted stem cell transplant. The receptors originated from a female patient aged 2-9 years who had a stem cell transplant for Fanconi anemia, so the T cells may come from the graft donor.

This clonotype was seen many times. The chain links TRBV9 to TRBJ2-7, with D uncertain. Trimming took 7 bases from V and 0 from J, leaving 11 bases between them. Germline assignment: CDR1 SGDLS and CDR2 YYNGEE. The CDR3 sequence is 13 residues long. The CDR3 DNA sequence: TGTGCCAGCGGCGCCCATAACTCCTACGAGCAGTACTTC. This translates into CASGAHNSYEQYF. Full variable domain (remainder filled in from reference TRBV9 and TRBJ2-7): DSGVTQTPKHLITATGQRVTLRCSPRSGDLSVYWYQQSLDQGLQFLIQYYNGEERAKGNILERFSAQQFPDLHSELNLSSLELGDSALYFCASGAHNSYEQYFGPGTRLTVT.

This clonotype has just a few counts. The CDR3 protein is CASSFPMDLATTADTQYF. The CDR3 DNA reads as TGTGCCAGCAGCTTCCCTATGGACCTAGCCACAACAGCAGATACGCAGTATTTT. The gene calls are TRBV11-2 and TRBJ2-3, with a possible D match to TRBD2 (5 bases). This CDR3 has 18 amino acids. Germline lookup yields CDR1 SGHAT and CDR2 FQNNGV. Trimming removed 3 bases from V and 4 bases from J, with 23 bases in between.

This clonotype was found many times. The CDR3 spells CASSLVASTDTQYF. Here the CDR3 DNA reads TGTGCCAGCAGCTTAGTCGCCTCCACAGATACGCAGTATTTT. V gene TRBV7-2 combines with J gene TRBJ2-3, with unresolved D. The V end lost 1 base, the J end lost 2 bases, and 7 bases lay between the germline ends. Germline-derived CDR1 and CDR2 are SGHTA and FQGNSA. The length of the CDR3 is 14 residues.

This clonotype was recorded a few times. This chain uses TRBV15 with TRBJ2-5; TRBD1 or TRBD2 may be the D gene (5 bases each). CDR3 size: 16 residues. CDR1 and CDR2 from the germline V gene are LNHNV and YYDKDF (reference sequence). Between the trimmed V and J ends, which lost 0 bases and 4 bases, there was a span of 15 bases. The DNA for the CDR3 is TGTGCCACCAGCAGAGATCGGGCAGGGACGGGAGAGACCCAGTACTTC. Protein: CATSRDRAGTGETQYF.

In this sample, this clonotype turned up a few times. The rearrangement joins TRBV12-3 or TRBV12-4 to TRBJ1-2, with D hard to call. Trimming removed 2 bases at V and 3 bases at J, with 7 bases between. The CDR3 has 13 amino acids. CDR3 bases: TGTGCCAGCAGTTTAAGGGATCACTATGGCTACACCTTC. Encoded protein: CASSLRDHYGYTF.

This clonotype was recorded many times. The V and J genes are TRBV4-2 and TRBJ1-5; possible D gene TRBD1, 6 bases. The V and J ends lost 4 bases and 5 bases respectively, with 21 bases between them. The CDR3 sequence is 17 residues long. Germline assignment: CDR1 LGHNA and CDR2 YNFKEQ. The CDR3, as DNA: TGTGCCAGCAGCCCCGCTCCGCACAAGGGGGTTTATCAGCCCCAGCATTTT. Translation: CASSPAPHKGVYQPQHF.

This clonotype has only a few counts. This rearrangement joins TRBV5-1 to TRBJ1-5; 7 bases are a match to TRBD1. The CDR3 sequence is 18 residues long. The germline gives CDR1 SGHRS, CDR2 YFSETQ. V shed 4 bases and J 2 bases; nucleotides not matched to a gene: 15. CDR3 in DNA: TGCGCCAGCAGCCACGACAGGGCCGCCGGGAAGGGCAATCAGCCCCAGCATTTT. It encodes CASSHDRAAGKGNQPQHF.

This clonotype was observed at least ten times. The CDR3 spells CASSQAGTGARNTIYF. The CDR3 nucleotides read TGTGCCAGCAGCCAAGCCGGGACAGGGGCAAGAAACACCATATATTTT. The rearrangement uses TRBV4-2 and TRBJ1-3; 10 bases agree with TRBD1. CDR1 is LGHNA, CDR2 YNFKEQ, per germline. Trimming took 1 base from V and 5 from J; bases not matched to a gene: 5. CDR3 length: 16 amino acids.

This clonotype was found a few times. This chain joins TRBV28 and TRBJ2-7; no definite D call. This CDR3 has 14 residues. Per the germline V gene, CDR1 is MDHEN and CDR2 is SYDVKM. The V gene lost 5 bases and the J gene lost 7 bases, with 18 bases spanning the gap. The CDR3 nucleotides are TGTGCCAGCAGTCCCCCCCGGTGGGGTCAAGAGCAGTACGTC. Translated, it gives CASSPPRWGQEQYV.

This clonotype was recorded many times. V and J are TRBV12-3 or TRBV12-4 and TRBJ1-6; D might be TRBD1 (6 bases). This CDR3 region has 15 residues. V was cut by 8 bases and J by 7 bases, with 18 bases left in between. For the CDR3, the DNA is TGTGCCAGCTCCCTAGGGGGTTCGGGGAATTCACCCCTCCACTTT. Protein product: CASSLGGSGNSPLHF.

The chain uses TRBV11-2 and TRBJ1-1, with D hard to call. Germline V CDR1 and CDR2: SGHAT, FQNNGV. This CDR3 contains 13 residues. Deletions cut 10 bases from V and 3 bases from J, with 15 bases between. The CDR3 DNA sequence: TGTGCCACCGGCCGGAGGAGAGACACTGAAGCTTTCTTT. This encodes CATGRRRDTEAFF.

This clonotype was seen only a few times. It is unclear where the CDR3 begins or ends on the DNA, so no DNA is shown, and the CDR3 is as TCRdb lists it. Here the CDR3 reads CASSLLPDRFSTSSTSGYEQYF. The chain carries TRBV27 and TRBJ2-7; the table assigns TRBD1, which was not confirmed against the DNA. The CDR3 is 22 amino acids long, termini counted. Germline loops: CDR1 MNHEY, CDR2 SMNVEV (reference sequence).

This clonotype was seen at least ten times. The rearrangement joins TRBV10-3 to TRBJ1-5, with D possibly TRBD1 on 5 matching bases. V lost 6 bases to trimming and J lost 7 bases, with 16 bases between them. The CDR3 has 14 residues. Germline CDR1 and CDR2: ENHRY and SYGVKD. For the CDR3, the DNA is TGTGCCATCAGCGCCTCTGGGGCTAGGCAGCCCCAGCATTTT. This translates into CAISASGARQPQHF.